Following are 30 T cell receptor beta chains from one sample sequenced in a study of CD8+CD57+ T cells in acquired aplastic anemia. Flow cytometry had shown expanded CD8+CD57+ cells in the patients chosen for sequencing. According to the study, genomic DNA was the template for TCR beta VDJ and CDR3 profiling. One entry per CDR3 protein results from TCRdb running MiXCR on the reads. The sample holds 200,000 to 250,000 distinct CDR3 sequences, roughly two thirds seen once. Sequenced sample: sorted CD4+, CD8+, or CD8+CD57+ T cells (not recorded which) from PBMCs. The receptors derive from a human donor with aplastic anemia.

The chain has TRBV7-3 and TRBJ1-1; D unclear. The V and J ends lost 2 bases and 5 bases respectively, with 12 bases between them. CDR3 length: 14 residues. CDR1 and CDR2 from the germline V gene are SGHTA and FQGTGA. CDR3 in DNA: TGTGCCAGCAGCTTAGCGGGAAGCGGGACTGAAGCTTTCTTT. This sequence encodes CASSLAGSGTEAFF.

This clonotype was counted once. This chain uses TRBV4-1 with TRBJ2-7, with D possibly TRBD2 on 6 matching bases. Germline assignment: CDR1 MGHRA and CDR2 YSYEKL. CDR3 length equals 14 residues. V dropped 1 base and J dropped 7 bases, with 14 bases sitting between them. The DNA of the CDR3 is TGCGCCAGCAGCCAAGTTCCGGGGGTAGGTGAGCAGTACTTC. Translating it yields CASSQVPGVGEQYF.

Regarding this clonotype: A read error may explain this, as a much larger clone is one base away. This CDR3 reads CSAGQGDTEAFF. CDR3 sequence (DNA): TGCAGTGCTGGACAGGGGGACACTGAAGCTTTCTTT. This chain links TRBV20-1 with TRBJ1-1; 10 bases agree with TRBD1. Germline values: CDR1 DFQATT, CDR2 SNEGSKA (reference sequence). This CDR3 has 12 amino acids. V lost 5 bases to trimming and J lost 3 bases; unmatched junction nucleotides: 0.

Concerning this clonotype: A clone one base away is much larger, so this may be a read error. The conserved phenylalanine or tryptophan normally closing the CDR3 is absent here, so this likely arose from a read error. The chain employs TRBV4-2 and TRBJ2-2; D is ambiguous. Trimming shortened V by 1 base and J by 0 bases, and 12 bases separated the two germline ends. There are 17 residues in the CDR3. Germline V gene data show CDR1 as LGHNA and CDR2 as YNFKEQ. DNA for the CDR3: TGTGCCAGCAGCCAAGTTGTGGGAACAACGAACACCGGGGAGCTGTTTTCT. The encoded protein is CASSQVVGTTNTGELFS.

This CDR3 reads CASSLKGSSYEQYF. CDR3 coding DNA: TGTGCCAGCAGCTTAAAAGGCAGCTCCTACGAGCAGTACTTC. The chain links TRBV7-9 to TRBJ2-7, with no clear D. The V gene lost 2 bases and the J gene lost 0 bases, with 8 bases spanning the gap. Germline CDR1 is SEHNR and CDR2 is FQNEAQ (reference sequence). The CDR3 consists of 14 residues. The full variable domain, rest sourced from reference TRBV7-9 and TRBJ2-7, is DTGVSQNPRHKITKRGQNVTFRCDPISEHNRLYWYRQTLGQGPEFLTYFQNEAQLEKSRLLSDRFSAERPKGSFSTLEIQRTEQGDSAMYLCASSLKGSSYEQYFGPGTRLTVT.

The chain has TRBV9 and TRBJ1-3; D uncertain. The CDR3 loop spans 14 amino acids. Per germline, CDR1 SGDLS and CDR2 YYNGEE. V gave up 0 bases and J gave up 0 bases, with 4 bases separating them. This chain's CDR3 is CASSVGPSGNTIYF. CDR3 DNA sequence: TGTGCCAGCAGCGTAGGCCCCTCTGGAAACACCATATATTTT.

This chain uses TRBV25-1 with TRBJ1-1, with D uncertain. V shed 1 base and J shed 2 bases, with 14 bases lying between them. The CDR3 totals 16 residues. CDR1 and CDR2 from the germline V gene are MGHDK and SYGVNS. CDR3 region: CASSEFRRDFNTEAFF. As DNA, the CDR3 is TGTGCCAGCAGTGAATTTAGGAGGGATTTTAACACTGAAGCTTTCTTT.

Points on this clonotype: As the CDR3 is not closed by the conserved phenylalanine or tryptophan, this likely results from a read error. The V call is TRBV20-1, the J call TRBJ1-4, with D unclear. Germline V gene sequence: CDR1 DFQATT, CDR2 SNEGSKA (reference sequence). The length of the CDR3 is 14 residues. V was trimmed by 3 bases and J by 5 bases, leaving 13 bases between them. The CDR3 reads CSASSGTPNEKLFV. CDR3 nucleotides: TGCAGTGCTAGTTCAGGTACTCCCAATGAAAAACTGTTTGTT.

This rearrangement joins TRBV12-3 or TRBV12-4 to TRBJ2-1; 12 nucleotides agree with TRBD2. Trimming at V came to 5 bases and at J to 8 bases, leaving 7 bases not matched to a gene. The CDR3 spans 15 residues. In DNA form, the CDR3 reads TGTGCCAGCAGTACGACTAGCGGGAGCGGCGATGAGCAGTTCTTC. This sequence encodes CASSTTSGSGDEQFF.

The V gene is TRBV11-2, the J gene TRBJ1-1; 8 nucleotides match TRBD1. The CDR3 totals 13 residues. Trimming took 2 bases from V and 12 from J; bases not matched to a gene: 8. Germline CDR1 is SGHAT and CDR2 is FQNNGV. The CDR3: CASSLSGGADSFF. Here the CDR3 DNA reads TGTGCCAGCAGCTTATCAGGGGGCGCGGATTCTTTCTTT.

The genes are TRBV2 and TRBJ2-3; 7 bases match TRBD2. The CDR3 extends over 13 amino acids. The V gene's germline CDR1 is SNHLY and CDR2 FYNNEI. The trim removed 6 bases at V and 4 bases at J, leaving 4 bases unmatched. The CDR3 spells CASSVREADTQYF. The DNA of the CDR3 is TGTGCCAGCAGCGTCCGGGAGGCAGATACGCAGTATTTT.

V and J are TRBV2 and TRBJ1-6, with 9 nucleotides matching TRBD1. The CDR3 is 16 residues long. J was trimmed by 0 bases and V by 5 bases; bases with no gene match: 2. Germline V lookup: CDR1 SNHLY, CDR2 FYNNEI. In DNA, the CDR3 is TGTGCCAGCAGTCTGGACAGGGGCTCCTATAATTCACCCCTCCACTTT. The encoded protein is CASSLDRGSYNSPLHF.

Here the CDR3 DNA reads TGTGCCAGCAGCTCTAGGCGGGACCAGGACAGGGGGCCAGATACGCAGTATTTT. It yields the protein CASSSRRDQDRGPDTQYF. This chain uses TRBV7-2 with TRBJ2-3, with 11 positions matching TRBD1. With V trimmed by 4 bases and J by 4 bases, 13 bases remained unmatched. This CDR3 has 18 residues. Germline values: CDR1 SGHTA, CDR2 FQGNSA.

This chain links TRBV20-1 with TRBJ2-3; the match to TRBD2 covers 10 bases. Trimming took 7 bases from V and 0 from J; bases not matched to a gene: 13. This CDR3 has 17 residues. Germline values: CDR1 DFQATT, CDR2 SNEGSKA (reference sequence). In nucleotides, the CDR3 is TGCAGTGTTAGGGGTCAGCGGGAGGGATCTAGCACAGATACGCAGTATTTT. Its translation is CSVRGQREGSSTDTQYF.

A remark on this clonotype: An end of the junction differs from the germline gene, which may be a read error. The chain carries TRBV11-2 and TRBJ1-2, with D hard to call. In germline, CDR1 is SGHAT, CDR2 FQNNGV. This CDR3 is built from 15 residues. The CDR3: CASSHLQGPKYGYTF. CDR3 nucleotides: TGTGCCAGCAGCCACCTACAAGGGCCTAAATATGGCTACACCTTC.

The chain is built from TRBV20-1 and TRBJ2-7; 8 bases are a match to TRBD2. V lost 1 base, J lost 4 bases, and 21 bases stayed unmatched. This CDR3 is 19 amino acids long. The V gene's germline CDR1 is DFQATT and CDR2 SNEGSKA (reference sequence). The CDR3 region is CSARAMRSVEWREVYEQYF. In DNA, the CDR3 is TGCAGTGCTAGAGCTATGAGATCGGTGGAATGGCGGGAGGTATACGAGCAGTACTTC.

This clonotype has only a few counts. J is TRBJ1-2 and V is TRBV7-9; no firm D call. CDR1 and CDR2 from the germline V gene are SEHNR and FQNEAQ (reference sequence). This CDR3 comprises 12 residues. V dropped 0 bases and J dropped 5 bases, with 4 bases sitting between them. CDR3 nucleotides: TGTGCCAGCAGCTTAGCAGATTATGGCTACACCTTC. This translates into CASSLADYGYTF.

The chain has TRBV29-1 and TRBJ1-2, with D unresolved. In germline, CDR1 is SQVTM, CDR2 ANQGSEA. CDR3 size: 12 residues. V was cut by 5 bases and J by 7 bases, with 14 bases left in between. CDR3 amino acids: CSVLGEAVGYTF. DNA for the CDR3: TGCAGCGTTCTAGGAGAGGCAGTTGGCTACACCTTC. Full variable domain (remainder filled in from reference TRBV29-1 and TRBJ1-2): SAVISQKPSRDICQRGTSLTIQCQVDSQVTMMFWYRQQPGQSLTLIATANQGSEATYESGFVIDKFPISRPNLTFSTLTVSNMSPEDSSIYLCSVLGEAVGYTFGSGTRLTVV.

This clonotype occurred a few times. This rearrangement joins TRBV15 to TRBJ1-5; tentatively, D is TRBD1 (5 bases). The CDR3 is 14 residues long. The germline V gene has CDR1 LNHNV and CDR2 YYDKDF (reference sequence). Deletions cut 0 bases from V and 4 bases from J, with 7 bases between. DNA for the CDR3: TGTGCCACCAGCAGAGATAAGGGGAATCAGCCCCAGCATTTT. Protein sequence: CATSRDKGNQPQHF.

The chain carries TRBV7-8 and TRBJ2-3, with TRBD2 matching 8 bases. The CDR3 length is 16 residues. Germline CDR1 reads SGHVS; CDR2 reads FQNEAQ. The trim removed 2 bases at V and 5 bases at J, leaving 9 bases unmatched. Here the CDR3 reads CASSLQGAGVLDTQYF. The CDR3 DNA reads TGTGCCAGCAGCTTACAGGGAGCGGGGGTCCTAGATACGCAGTATTTT.

V is TRBV24-1 and J is TRBJ1-1; no definite D call. This CDR3 has 13 amino acids. Germline lookup yields CDR1 KGHDR and CDR2 SFDVKD. V lost 3 bases to trimming and J lost 11 bases, with 15 bases between them. The CDR3 loop is CATSDDMGMRAFF. In DNA, the CDR3 is TGTGCCACCAGTGATGATATGGGGATGAGGGCTTTCTTT.

This chain connects TRBV12-3 or TRBV12-4 to TRBJ2-3, with D maybe TRBD2 (5 bases). This CDR3 has 14 residues. V was pared by 8 bases and J by 2 bases, with 14 bases between. CDR3 in amino acids: CASRSTRVTDTQYF. The CDR3 DNA sequence: TGTGCCAGCCGTTCTACGAGGGTCACAGATACGCAGTATTTT.

The chain has TRBV24-1 and TRBJ2-2, with 9 bases matching TRBD1. This CDR3 is built from 16 residues. Germline lookup yields CDR1 KGHDR and CDR2 SFDVKD. The junction had 5 bases not matched to a gene; V was cut back by 4 bases and J by 3 bases. CDR3 amino acids: CATSDPDRGDTGELFF. The DNA for the CDR3 is TGTGCCACCAGTGACCCGGACAGGGGCGACACCGGGGAGCTGTTTTTT.

The chain is built from TRBV9 and TRBJ2-7, with 8 bases that match TRBD2. The germline V gene has CDR1 SGDLS and CDR2 YYNGEE. V was clipped by 4 bases and J by 5 bases; unmatched bases: 5. The CDR3 sequence is 13 residues long. The CDR3 coding sequence is TGTGCCAGCAGCCCCAGCGGGGGAGACGAGCAGTACTTC. Its protein is CASSPSGGDEQYF.

The rearrangement links TRBV2 to TRBJ2-2; D uncertain. The CDR3 is 14 amino acids. Germline V gives CDR1 SNHLY, CDR2 FYNNEI. Trimming stripped 3 bases from V and 5 bases from J, with 10 bases between. CDR3 region: CASSDLSGTGELFF. The DNA of the CDR3 is TGTGCCAGCAGTGACTTATCCGGGACCGGGGAGCTGTTTTTT.

This chain joins TRBV15 and TRBJ2-6, with TRBD1 matching over 7 bases. Germline V lookup: CDR1 LNHNV, CDR2 YYDKDF (reference sequence). The CDR3 is 15 amino acids. V shed 3 bases and J 4 bases; nucleotides not matched to a gene: 3. The CDR3 loop reads CATSRTGYGANVLTF. In DNA, the CDR3 is TGTGCCACCAGCAGGACAGGGTACGGGGCCAACGTCCTGACTTTC.

The gene calls are TRBV19 and TRBJ1-6; a weak D match, TRBD1 (5 bases). The CDR3 sequence is 17 residues long. V shed 3 bases and J shed 5 bases, with 17 bases lying between them. Germline V gene sequence: CDR1 LNHDA, CDR2 SQIVND (reference sequence). The chain's CDR3 is CASSIGHLSTNNSPLHF. The CDR3 coding sequence is TGTGCCAGTAGTATTGGACATCTTTCGACTAATAATTCACCCCTCCACTTT.

This chain connects TRBV20-1 to TRBJ2-1; 9 bases are a match to TRBD1. The CDR3 totals 14 residues. V dropped 3 bases and J dropped 8; count of bases not matched to a gene: 8. The V gene's germline CDR1 is DFQATT and CDR2 SNEGSKA (reference sequence). CDR3 loop: CSASLLTGGYEQFF. For the CDR3, the DNA is TGCAGTGCTAGCTTACTCACAGGGGGCTATGAGCAGTTCTTC.

The chain combines TRBV2 with TRBJ1-2; D gene ambiguous. The V gene's germline CDR1 is SNHLY and CDR2 FYNNEI. The CDR3 has 12 residues. Trimming cost V 6 bases and J 5 bases, with 10 bases left between them. DNA of the CDR3: TGTGCCAGCAGAACGAGGACGTATGGCTACACCTTC. It is translated as CASRTRTYGYTF.

This clonotype was picked up a small number of times. J is TRBJ2-7 and V is TRBV9; D uncertain. The CDR3 spans 14 residues. V was pared by 0 bases and J by 0 bases, with 7 bases between. Germline CDR1 reads SGDLS; CDR2 reads YYNGEE. CDR3: CASSVGVVSYEQYF. The CDR3 coding sequence is TGTGCCAGCAGCGTAGGGGTCGTCTCCTACGAGCAGTACTTC. The complete variable domain, with remaining parts taken from reference TRBV9 and TRBJ2-7, reads DSGVTQTPKHLITATGQRVTLRCSPRSGDLSVYWYQQSLDQGLQFLIQYYNGEERAKGNILERFSAQQFPDLHSELNLSSLELGDSALYFCASSVGVVSYEQYFGPGTRLTVT.